This T cell receptor gamma chain was found in a study of Vδ1+ human thymocytes. Notes on the study in general: Roughly 22% of thymic delta-chain sequences were Vdelta2, with few Vdelta3, unlike blood Vdelta1+ controls. Highly polyclonal TRG and TRD repertoires with Gaussian CDR3 length distributions appeared in thymus.

This clone came up a few times. The antigen is unknown. Possible read error: a much larger clone is one base away. Sequences come from RNA converted to cDNA by reverse transcription. The CDR3 regions were amplified by multiplex PCR from V-gene primers to a constant-region primer. TCRdb applied CATT to the multiplex PCR reads for clone calling. The sample has about 36,000 gamma-chain clones; 20% are singletons. Thymocytes were sorted as CD3+ TCRVdelta1+ TCRVdelta2- after alphabeta T cell depletion. The germline gives CDR1 VENAVY, CDR2 YDSYNSRV. The CDR3 consists of 12 residues. Unmatched junction bases numbered 3, after V lost 2 bases and J lost 5 bases.

This clonotype originated in a girl in the first two years of life who had congenital heart surgery. The chain combines TRGV8 with TRGJ1 or TRGJ2. The sequencing input was Vdelta1+ gamma-delta thymocytes from the thymus. Subset described: FACS-sorted CD3+ TCRalphabeta- TCRVdelta1+ TCRVdelta2- thymocytes. The CDR3 nucleotides read TGTGCCACCTGGGATATCAATTATAAGAAACTCTTT. Residues: CATWDINYKKLF.